This T cell receptor (beta chain) derives from a study of spatial heterogeneity in lung cancer. Study-level results: How many expanded intratumoral alpha and beta TCRs were present tracked the tumor mutation count, which was a count of nonsynonymous mutations.

Time point defined: sample taken at primary tumor resection. By share, this clonotype counts as medium-sized. Its cognate antigen is unknown. Each CDR3 protein is one row after TCRdb ran MiXCR on the 5' RACE reads. In the table there are 4,000 or so distinct CDR3 sequences, approximately 8% of which are singletons. Germline values: CDR1 SGHRS, CDR2 YFSETQ. Trimming cost V 4 bases and J 6 bases; bases outside gene matches: 4. The CDR3 length is 13 residues. This sequence originates from a male donor with early-stage non-small cell lung cancer. Sample: lung tumor tissue, taken at surgery. The chain has TRBV5-1 and TRBJ2-3; 8 bases are a match to TRBD1. The CDR3 loop reads CASSPTGADTQYF. The CDR3 region has the DNA TGCGCCAGCAGCCCGACAGGGGCGGATACGCAGTATTTT.